This T cell receptor (beta chain) derives from a study of cytomegalovirus exposure and HLA in healthy donors. Study-wide context: From donors who were HLA-typed, an early data release held 80 million to 95 million unique TCRs. Study outcomes and limitations: Segments of the TCR beta V type were, in most cases, productive about 87% or about 30% of the time in an earlier analysis. As confirmed in vitro, three CMV-associated chains were specific for CMV antigens.

The PCR had 60 Vbeta and 13 Jbeta primers. Clones were read by immunoSEQ multiplex PCR, and TCRdb kept only the in-frame ones, dropping some. The top ten hold about 7% of the sample, which has some 150,000 clones, about 81% seen once. The donors were healthy bone marrow donors. As to this clone: Its antigen is still unknown.

V lost 1 base and J 6 bases, leaving 10 bases between the germline ends. Germline V gives CDR1 MGHRA, CDR2 YSYEKL. There are 13 residues in the CDR3. This receptor was obtained from a man aged 25 to 45 in good health and CMV-seronegative. Source material: PBMCs. The chain has TRBV4-1 and TRBJ2-7, with unresolved D. CDR3 sequence (DNA): TGCGCCAGCAGCCAAGTACCCCTATTCGAGCAGTACTTC. Its translation is CASSQVPLFEQYF.